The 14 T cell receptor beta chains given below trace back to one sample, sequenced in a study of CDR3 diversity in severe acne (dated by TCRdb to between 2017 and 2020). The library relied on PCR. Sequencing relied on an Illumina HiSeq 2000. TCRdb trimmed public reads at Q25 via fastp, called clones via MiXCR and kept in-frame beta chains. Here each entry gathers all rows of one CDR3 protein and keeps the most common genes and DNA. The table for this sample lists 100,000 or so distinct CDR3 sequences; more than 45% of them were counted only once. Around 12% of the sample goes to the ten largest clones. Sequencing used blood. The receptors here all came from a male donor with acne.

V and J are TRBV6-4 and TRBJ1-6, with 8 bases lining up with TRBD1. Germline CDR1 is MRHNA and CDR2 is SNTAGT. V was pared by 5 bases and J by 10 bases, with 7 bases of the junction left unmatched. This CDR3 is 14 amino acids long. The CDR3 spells CASSSPRGPSPLHF. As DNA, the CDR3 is TGTGCCAGCAGTTCGCCCAGGGGGCCGTCACCCCTCCACTTT.

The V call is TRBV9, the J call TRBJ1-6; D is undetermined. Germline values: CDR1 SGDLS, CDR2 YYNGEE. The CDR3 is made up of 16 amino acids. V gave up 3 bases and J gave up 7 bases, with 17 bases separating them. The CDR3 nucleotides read TGTGCCAGCAGCGGGGAGGCAGCCGAAGGGAATTCACCCCTCCACTTT. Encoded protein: CASSGEAAEGNSPLHF.

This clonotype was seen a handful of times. Written as DNA, the CDR3 is TGTGCCAGCAGCCCGCGGGACAGAACCTGCAATGAGCAGTTCTTC. Protein: CASSPRDRTCNEQFF. The rearrangement joins TRBV7-8 to TRBJ2-1, with a possible D match to TRBD1 (7 bases). The CDR3 contains 15 residues. Between the trimmed V and J ends, which lost 5 bases and 6 bases, there was a span of 17 bases. Per germline, CDR1 SGHVS and CDR2 FQNEAQ.

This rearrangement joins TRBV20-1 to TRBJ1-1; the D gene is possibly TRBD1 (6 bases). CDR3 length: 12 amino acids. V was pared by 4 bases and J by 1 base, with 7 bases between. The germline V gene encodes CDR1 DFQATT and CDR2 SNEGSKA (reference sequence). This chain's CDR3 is CSANRANTEAFF. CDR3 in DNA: TGCAGTGCTAACAGGGCGAACACTGAAGCTTTCTTT.

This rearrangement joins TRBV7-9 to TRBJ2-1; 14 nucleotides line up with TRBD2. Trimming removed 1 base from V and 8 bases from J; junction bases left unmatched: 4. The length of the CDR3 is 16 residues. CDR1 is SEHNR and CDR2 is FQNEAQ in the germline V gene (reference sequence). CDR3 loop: CASSLGGLAGEDEQFF. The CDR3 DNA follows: TGTGCCAGCAGCTTAGGGGGACTAGCGGGAGAGGATGAGCAGTTCTTC. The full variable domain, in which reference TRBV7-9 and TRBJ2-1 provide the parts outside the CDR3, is DTGVSQNPRHKITKRGQNVTFRCDPISEHNRLYWYRQTLGQGPEFLTYFQNEAQLEKSRLLSDRFSAERPKGSFSTLEIQRTEQGDSAMYLCASSLGGLAGEDEQFFGPGTRLTVL.

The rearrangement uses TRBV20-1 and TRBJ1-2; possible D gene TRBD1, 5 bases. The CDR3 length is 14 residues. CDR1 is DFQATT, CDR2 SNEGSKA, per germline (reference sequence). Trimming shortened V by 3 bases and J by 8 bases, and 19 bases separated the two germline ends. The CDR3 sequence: CSASEAGTIGGYTF. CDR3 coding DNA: TGCAGTGCTAGTGAGGCAGGGACTATAGGGGGCTACACCTTC.

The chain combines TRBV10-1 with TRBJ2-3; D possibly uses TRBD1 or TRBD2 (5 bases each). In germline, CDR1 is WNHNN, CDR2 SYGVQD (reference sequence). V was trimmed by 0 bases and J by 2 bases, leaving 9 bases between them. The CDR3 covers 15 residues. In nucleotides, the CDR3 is TGCGCCAGCAGTGAGTCGGGGGAGCCCACAGATACGCAGTATTTT. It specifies CASSESGEPTDTQYF.

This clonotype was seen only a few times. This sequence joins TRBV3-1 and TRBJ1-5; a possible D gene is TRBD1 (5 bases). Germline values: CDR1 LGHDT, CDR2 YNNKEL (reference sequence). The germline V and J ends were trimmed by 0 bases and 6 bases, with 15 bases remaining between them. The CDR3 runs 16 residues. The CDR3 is CASSQDLPGWGQPQHF. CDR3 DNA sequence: TGTGCCAGCAGCCAAGATTTGCCAGGGTGGGGTCAGCCCCAGCATTTT.

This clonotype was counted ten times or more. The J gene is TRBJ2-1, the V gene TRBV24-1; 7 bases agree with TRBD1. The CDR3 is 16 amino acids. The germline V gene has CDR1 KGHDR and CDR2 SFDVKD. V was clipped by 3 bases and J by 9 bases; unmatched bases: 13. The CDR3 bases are TGTGCCACCAGTGATCTTACAGGGGCCCTTGGAGCTGAGCAGTTCTTC. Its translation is CATSDLTGALGAEQFF.

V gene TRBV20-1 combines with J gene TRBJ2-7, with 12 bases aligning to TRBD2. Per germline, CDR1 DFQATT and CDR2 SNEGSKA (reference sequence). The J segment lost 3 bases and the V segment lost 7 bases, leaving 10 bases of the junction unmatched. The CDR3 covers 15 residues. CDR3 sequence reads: CSVALTSGRSYEQYV. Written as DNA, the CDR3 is TGCAGTGTTGCCTTGACTAGCGGGAGAAGCTACGAGCAGTACGTC.

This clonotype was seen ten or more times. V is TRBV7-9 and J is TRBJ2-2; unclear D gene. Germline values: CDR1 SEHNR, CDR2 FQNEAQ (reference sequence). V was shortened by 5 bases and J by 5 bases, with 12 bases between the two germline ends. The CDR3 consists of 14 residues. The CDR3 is CASSAILETGELFF. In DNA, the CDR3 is TGTGCCAGCAGCGCGATACTCGAGACCGGGGAGCTGTTTTTT.

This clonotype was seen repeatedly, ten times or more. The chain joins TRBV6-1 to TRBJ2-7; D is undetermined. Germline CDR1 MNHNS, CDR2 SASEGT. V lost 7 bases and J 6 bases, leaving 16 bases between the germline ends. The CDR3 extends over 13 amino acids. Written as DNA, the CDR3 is TGTGCCAGCAAAGGCGACTCCCGTGGCGAGCAGTACTTC. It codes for CASKGDSRGEQYF.

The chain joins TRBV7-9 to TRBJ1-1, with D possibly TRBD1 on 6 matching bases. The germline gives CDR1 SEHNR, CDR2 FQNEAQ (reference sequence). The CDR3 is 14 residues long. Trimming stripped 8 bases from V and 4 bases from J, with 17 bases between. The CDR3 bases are TGTGCCAGCGGAAGGTCAGGGGCGGGCACTGAAGCTTTCTTT. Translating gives CASGRSGAGTEAFF.

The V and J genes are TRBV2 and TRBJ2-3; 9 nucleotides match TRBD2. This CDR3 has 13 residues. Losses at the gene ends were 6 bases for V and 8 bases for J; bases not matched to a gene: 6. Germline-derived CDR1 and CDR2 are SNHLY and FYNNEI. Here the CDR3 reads CASSFYSGSTQYF. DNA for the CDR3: TGTGCCAGCAGCTTCTATAGCGGGAGTACGCAGTATTTT.